These 28 T cell receptor beta chains were sequenced from one sample in a study of tumor-infiltrating lymphocytes in localized non-small cell lung cancer. Using immunoSEQ multiplex PCR, the repertoire was profiled, and TCRdb retains in-frame clones only, with some absent. Among 12,000 to 15,000 clones, roughly 76% were seen once, and the ten largest hold approximately 2.5%. Material for sequencing was lung tumor tissue. Receptor source: a human donor with non-small cell lung cancer.

The rearrangement joins TRBV5-1 to TRBJ2-3; TRBD2 aligns across 7 bases. The V gene's germline CDR1 is SGHRS and CDR2 YFSETQ. The CDR3 covers 14 residues. V trimming: 6 bases; J trimming: 3 bases; junction bases outside the gene matches: 7. The CDR3 bases are TGCGCCAGCAACTTAGGGAGGGGTACAGATACGCAGTATTTT. Amino acid sequence: CASNLGRGTDTQYF.

V is TRBV6-6 and J is TRBJ1-5; 8 positions agree with TRBD1. J was trimmed by 0 bases and V by 8 bases; bases with no gene match: 9. Germline-derived CDR1 and CDR2 are MNHNY and SVGAGI (reference sequence). The CDR3 contains 16 residues. CDR3 loop: CASRIGTGDSNQPQHF. In nucleotides, the CDR3 is TGTGCCAGCCGGATCGGGACAGGCGATAGCAATCAGCCCCAGCATTTT.

The genes are TRBV7-2 and TRBJ2-1, with 12 bases lining up with TRBD2. CDR1 and CDR2 from the germline V gene are SGHTA and FQGNSA. The junction had 1 base not matched to a gene; V was cut back by 1 base and J by 6 bases. This CDR3 is 15 amino acids long. CDR3 nucleotides: TGTGCCAGCAGCTTAGGGACTAGCGGGATCAATGAGCAGTTCTTC. This gives the protein CASSLGTSGINEQFF.

The CDR3 DNA follows: TGTGCCAGCAGGAGCGACCAGTCCTACGAGCAGTACTTC. It codes for CASRSDQSYEQYF. The chain combines TRBV2 with TRBJ2-7; no reliable D call. CDR1 and CDR2 from the germline V gene are SNHLY and FYNNEI. The CDR3 sequence is 13 residues long. Trimming took off 6 bases at V and 1 base at J, with 10 bases between the two ends.

The rearrangement joins TRBV9 to TRBJ2-3; the match to TRBD2 covers 9 bases. The V and J ends lost 0 bases and 2 bases, in that order; junction bases with no gene match: 13. This CDR3 region has 19 residues. The germline CDR1 and CDR2 sequences are SGDLS and YYNGEE. The CDR3 sequence: CASSVGQLAGTSFTDTQYF. CDR3 sequence (DNA): TGTGCCAGCAGCGTAGGGCAATTAGCCGGGACTAGCTTCACAGATACGCAGTATTTT.

The chain recombines TRBV7-2 with TRBJ2-7; the match to TRBD2 covers 12 bases. The CDR3 is 15 amino acids. Germline CDR1 and CDR2: SGHTA and FQGNSA. V lost 1 base to trimming and J lost 3 bases; unmatched junction nucleotides: 1. This CDR3 reads CASSLGTSGVYEQYF. The DNA for the CDR3 is TGTGCCAGCAGCTTAGGGACTAGCGGGGTCTACGAGCAGTACTTC.

A few counts support this clone. The V call is TRBV7-2, the J call TRBJ2-3; no definite D call. The CDR3 covers 16 residues. Germline V gene lookup returns CDR1 SGHTA and CDR2 FQGNSA. V gave up 1 base and J gave up 2 bases, with 13 bases separating them. The CDR3 DNA sequence: TGTGCCAGCAGCTTAGGTGGACGGCTAATCACAGATACGCAGTATTTT. It yields the protein CASSLGGRLITDTQYF. The full variable domain, rest sourced from reference TRBV7-2 and TRBJ2-3, is GAGVSQSPSNKVTEKGKDVELRCDPISGHTALYWYRQSLGQGLEFLIYFQGNSAPDKSGLPSDRFSAERTGGSVSTLTIQRTQQEDSAVYLCASSLGGRLITDTQYFGPGTRLTVL.

The genes are TRBV7-2 and TRBJ2-5; the D is unclear. The CDR3 spans 16 residues. V shed 5 bases and J shed 2 bases, with 18 bases lying between them. Germline CDR1 and CDR2: SGHTA and FQGNSA. This CDR3 reads CASSRLLLSPQETQYF. CDR3 DNA: TGTGCCAGCAGCCGATTATTACTATCCCCGCAAGAGACCCAGTACTTC.

The chain combines TRBV14 with TRBJ1-2; D is unresolved. This CDR3 comprises 13 residues. The V and J ends lost 8 bases and 6 bases respectively, with 16 bases between them. The germline CDR1 and CDR2 sequences are SGHDN and FVKESK. The CDR3 loop reads CASSPQMDHGYTF. The DNA of the CDR3 is TGTGCCAGCTCACCCCAGATGGATCATGGCTACACCTTC. Variable domain in full (rest from reference TRBV14 and TRBJ1-2): EAGVTQFPSHSVIEKGQTVTLRCDPISGHDNLYWYRRVMGKEIKFLLHFVKESKQDESGMPNNRFLAERTGGTYSTLKVQPAELEDSGVYFCASSPQMDHGYTFGSGTRLTVV.

The chain has TRBV4-3 and TRBJ1-4; no reliable D call. The CDR3 totals 15 residues. Germline V gene data show CDR1 as LGHNA and CDR2 as YSLEER. Trimming stripped 4 bases from V and 3 bases from J, with 12 bases between. CDR3 DNA: TGCGCCAGCAGCCTTCGGGGTCCGGCTAATGAAAAACTGTTTTTT. Its protein is CASSLRGPANEKLFF.

The rearrangement joins TRBV9 to TRBJ1-5, with a tentative D call TRBD1 (5 bases). The CDR3 loop spans 16 amino acids. Germline V gene sequence: CDR1 SGDLS, CDR2 YYNGEE. Between the trimmed V and J ends, which lost 2 bases and 3 bases, there was a span of 15 bases. The DNA for the CDR3 is TGTGCCAGCAGCGTTGGGGGGGACGGACACAATCAGCCCCAGCATTTT. This encodes CASSVGGDGHNQPQHF.

V usage is TRBV7-9 and J usage is TRBJ2-5, with a weak D call TRBD1 (6 bases). The CDR3 has 13 amino acids. Germline assignment: CDR1 SEHNR and CDR2 FQNEAQ (reference sequence). The ends were cut back, 7 bases at V and 1 base at J, with 10 bases in the middle. The CDR3 loop reads CASNGQPQETQYF. The CDR3 bases are TGTGCCAGCAACGGACAGCCCCAAGAGACCCAGTACTTC.

There are a few counts of this clone. In nucleotides, the CDR3 is TGCGCCAGCAGCCAAATCATCGGAGCGGGAATGGGGCAGTACTTC. This translates into CASSQIIGAGMGQYF. The genes are TRBV4-1 and TRBJ2-7; TRBD2 matches at 7 bases. The germline gives CDR1 MGHRA, CDR2 YSYEKL. The junction had 13 bases not matched to a gene; V was cut back by 2 bases and J by 9 bases. This CDR3 contains 15 residues.

The rearrangement links TRBV7-8 to TRBJ2-1; D remains ambiguous. V lost 7 bases and J lost 6, with 10 bases in between. The germline V gene encodes CDR1 SGHVS and CDR2 FQNEAQ. This CDR3 spans 12 amino acids. The CDR3 DNA reads TGTGCCAGCAACCCCTCTCCCAATGAGCAGTTCTTC. Residues: CASNPSPNEQFF.

This sequence joins TRBV4-3 and TRBJ2-3; 11 bases are a match to TRBD2. Germline CDR1 reads LGHNA; CDR2 reads YSLEER. The CDR3 contains 15 residues. V lost 1 base, J lost 6 bases, and 3 bases stayed unmatched. CDR3 region: CASSQASSGRDTQYF. DNA for the CDR3: TGCGCCAGCAGCCAAGCCTCTAGCGGGAGGGATACGCAGTATTTT.

The chain is built from TRBV9 and TRBJ1-6; maybe TRBD1 (5 bases). The CDR3 is 13 residues long. Germline CDR1 is SGDLS and CDR2 is YYNGEE. Trimming took 3 bases from V and 8 from J, leaving 9 bases between them. CDR3 region: CASSGGTDSPLHF. For the CDR3, the DNA is TGTGCCAGCAGCGGCGGGACCGATTCACCCCTCCACTTT.

The chain has TRBV30 and TRBJ1-2; unclear D gene. V was cut by 4 bases and J by 2 bases, with 11 bases left in between. There are 13 residues in the CDR3. The V gene's germline CDR1 is GTSNPN and CDR2 SVGIG (reference sequence). CDR3 nucleotides: TGTGCCTGGACCCGGGCCTCGAACTATGGCTACACCTTC. It is translated as CAWTRASNYGYTF.

J is TRBJ1-2 and V is TRBV30, with D possibly TRBD1 on 5 matching bases. V was trimmed by 4 bases and J by 10 bases, leaving 19 bases between them. The CDR3 has 13 residues. Germline lookup yields CDR1 GTSNPN and CDR2 SVGIG (reference sequence). Written as DNA, the CDR3 is TGTGCCTGGACCCCAAGGTCAGGGCGCTCCTACACCTTC. Its protein is CAWTPRSGRSYTF.

The chain's CDR3 is CASSTPGGYGYTF. The DNA for the CDR3 is TGTGCCAGTAGTACCCCGGGGGGCTATGGCTACACCTTC. V usage is TRBV19 and J usage is TRBJ1-2; tentatively, D is TRBD1 (5 bases). Deletions cut 4 bases from V and 4 bases from J, with 10 bases between. The CDR3 extends over 13 amino acids. Per germline, CDR1 LNHDA and CDR2 SQIVND (reference sequence).

This clone was observed a single time. V and J are TRBV6-6 and TRBJ2-5, with D perhaps assigned TRBD1 or TRBD2 (5 bases each). Trimming took 9 bases from V and 2 from J, leaving 22 bases between them. The CDR3 spans 16 residues. Germline V gene data show CDR1 as MNHNY and CDR2 as SVGAGI (reference sequence). CDR3 nucleotides: TGTGCCAGTCAACGGTTCCCGGAAGGGACGCAAGAGACCCAGTACTTC. This translates into CASQRFPEGTQETQYF.

The genes are TRBV10-1 and TRBJ2-7, with TRBD2 as a possible D gene (6 bases). V dropped 1 base and J dropped 6 bases, with 7 bases sitting between them. CDR1 is WNHNN, CDR2 SYGVQD, per germline (reference sequence). The CDR3 has 12 amino acids. This chain's CDR3 is CASSEWGGEQYF. The CDR3 bases are TGCGCCAGCAGTGAGTGGGGAGGCGAGCAGTACTTC.

This rearrangement joins TRBV7-9 to TRBJ2-3, with a weak D call TRBD2 (5 bases). CDR3 size: 13 residues. Germline CDR1 and CDR2: SEHNR and FQNEAQ (reference sequence). Trimming left V 1 base short and J 7 bases short, with 9 bases between. The CDR3 coding sequence is TGTGCCAGCAGCTTAGTGTCGGGATATACGCAGTATTTT. The encoded protein is CASSLVSGYTQYF. Full variable domain (rest looked up from reference TRBV7-9 and TRBJ2-3): DTGVSQNPRHKITKRGQNVTFRCDPISEHNRLYWYRQTLGQGPEFLTYFQNEAQLEKSRLLSDRFSAERPKGSFSTLEIQRTEQGDSAMYLCASSLVSGYTQYFGPGTRLTVL.

This clone was recorded a few times. The chain uses TRBV2 and TRBJ1-2; TRBD1 matches 11 bases. The germline V gene encodes CDR1 SNHLY and CDR2 FYNNEI. Trimming removed 8 bases from V and 2 bases from J; junction bases left unmatched: 1. The CDR3 runs to 13 residues. The CDR3 reads CASGTGGNYGYTF. CDR3 in DNA: TGTGCCAGCGGGACAGGGGGAAACTATGGCTACACCTTC.

The chain employs TRBV7-6 and TRBJ1-5; TRBD1 is a possible D gene (6 bases). The V end was cut by 1 base, the J end by 3 bases, with 10 bases between. There are 15 residues in the CDR3. In germline, CDR1 is SGHVS, CDR2 FNYEAQ. CDR3 loop: CASSLEQGPNQPQHF. CDR3 in DNA: TGTGCCAGCAGCTTAGAACAGGGCCCCAATCAGCCCCAGCATTTT. Combining the CDR3 with reference TRBV7-6 and TRBJ1-5 gives the whole variable domain GAGVSQSPRYKVTKRGQDVALRCDPISGHVSLYWYRQALGQGPEFLTYFNYEAQQDKSGLPNDRFSAERPEGSISTLTIQRTEQRDSAMYRCASSLEQGPNQPQHFGDGTRLSIL.

This clone has more than one count but fewer than ten. The rearrangement uses TRBV2 and TRBJ2-3; no firm D call. This CDR3 has 12 amino acids. CDR1 and CDR2 from the germline V gene are SNHLY and FYNNEI. V shed 6 bases and J shed 2 bases, with 6 bases lying between them. The CDR3 region is CASRTNTDTQYF. In nucleotides, the CDR3 is TGTGCCAGCAGGACGAACACAGATACGCAGTATTTT.

The gene calls are TRBV9 and TRBJ2-1, with D hard to call. Per the germline V gene, CDR1 is SGDLS and CDR2 is YYNGEE. Trimming took 4 bases from V and 6 from J, leaving 5 bases between them. The CDR3 length is 11 residues. The CDR3 region has the DNA TGTGCCAGCAGCTCCCTCAATGAGCAGTTCTTC. Translation: CASSSLNEQFF.

V gene TRBV12-2 combines with J gene TRBJ2-7; the table's D call, TRBD2, has no DNA check behind it. TRBV12-2 is a pseudogene locus. This CDR3 spans 18 amino acids. CDR3 region: CASRLAFGGDPISFLQYF. The DNA of the CDR3 is TGTGCAAGTCGCTTAGCGTTCGGGGGAGACCCAATCTCCTTTTTGCAGTACTTC.

CDR3 region: CASRRTGTANEKLFF. The CDR3 DNA reads as TGTGCCAGCAGGCGCACCGGGACAGCAAATGAAAAACTGTTTTTT. V is TRBV7-8 and J is TRBJ1-4; 7 bases align to TRBD1. This CDR3 region has 15 residues. CDR1 SGHVS and CDR2 FQNEAQ come from the germline V gene. The V gene end was trimmed by 6 bases and the J gene end by 5 bases; junction bases not matched to a gene: 9.